The next 30 T cell receptor beta chains were all read from a single sample in a study of cytomegalovirus exposure and HLA in healthy donors (dated 2017 in TCRdb). The library came from the immunoSEQ multiplex PCR assay. A mixture of 60 forward primers for TCR Vbeta segments and 13 reverse primers for TCR Jbeta segments was used in the multiplex PCR. Imported from immuneACCESS, the table was reduced by TCRdb to in-frame sequences with V and J called. These copies leave out some clones; in studies compared against another copy, an unresolved V gene accounts for under half, and the cause of the remainder is not known. The sample table shows more than 100,000 clones, and roughly 79% are seen once. Jointly, the top ten make up under 4.5% of the sample. The specimen sequenced was PBMCs. The receptors were sampled from a man aged 50-60 years in good health and CMV-seropositive.

Only a few counts were recorded for this clone. One end of the junction fails to match germline, which may point to a read error. The genes are TRBV10-3 and TRBJ2-2; no definite D call. The CDR3 length is 13 residues. Germline V gives CDR1 ENHRY, CDR2 SYGVKD. CDR3 amino acids: CASSDSDTGELFF. The CDR3 DNA reads as TGTGCCAGCAGTGACTCTGACACCGGGGAGCTGTTTTTT.

The chain couples TRBV30 to TRBJ2-5; the match to TRBD2 covers 9 bases. CDR3 length: 13 residues. CDR1 is GTSNPN and CDR2 is SVGIG in the germline V gene (reference sequence). Unmatched junction bases numbered 5, after V lost 2 bases and J lost 7 bases. The CDR3 region has the DNA TGTGCCTGGAGTTCCGGGACTAGCCTGACCCAGTACTTC. Its protein is CAWSSGTSLTQYF.

This sequence joins TRBV19 and TRBJ2-7, with 7 bases matching TRBD2. CDR1 is LNHDA and CDR2 is SQIVND in the germline V gene (reference sequence). The CDR3 extends over 18 amino acids. V trimming: 3 bases; J trimming: 3 bases; junction bases outside the gene matches: 17. The CDR3 nucleotides are TGTGCCAGTAGTATGTCGTGGGGGGGTCAACCCCGGATCTACGAGCAGTACTTC. Translation: CASSMSWGGQPRIYEQYF.

This clone occurred once. The chain couples TRBV28 to TRBJ2-5; D is perhaps TRBD1 or TRBD2 (5 bases each). The J call may not be correct, given that the DNA end is closer to TRBJ2-7. The CDR3 is 12 residues long. Germline-derived CDR1 and CDR2 are MDHEN and SYDVKM. CDR3 coding DNA: TGTGCCAGCAGTTTGGGGGACTACGAGCAGTACTTC. Translated: CASSLGDYEQYF.

This clone was seen once. CDR3 DNA sequence: TGTGCCAGCAGTGAAAACGACTTGAACACCGGGGAGCTGTTTTTT. Its protein product is CASSENDLNTGELFF. This chain joins TRBV2 and TRBJ2-2, with D hard to call. The CDR3 runs 15 residues. Germline CDR1 reads SNHLY; CDR2 reads FYNNEI. Trimming took off 2 bases at V and 1 base at J, with 8 bases between the two ends.

The chain joins TRBV7-2 to TRBJ2-2; the match to TRBD2 covers 7 bases. V dropped 2 bases and J dropped 3; count of bases not matched to a gene: 3. This CDR3 is built from 15 residues. Per the germline V gene, CDR1 is SGHTA and CDR2 is FQGNSA. The CDR3, as DNA: TGTGCCAGCAGCTTACCGGGAGGCGACACCGGGGAGCTGTTTTTT. Its translation is CASSLPGGDTGELFF.

The rearrangement uses TRBV7-9 and TRBJ2-1, with 13 bases identical to TRBD2. The ends lost 1 base at V and 9 bases at J; junction bases unmatched: 12. The CDR3 has 18 amino acids. Per the germline V gene, CDR1 is SEHNR and CDR2 is FQNEAQ (reference sequence). CDR3 amino acids: CASSLGDKGLAGVSEQFF. CDR3 DNA sequence: TGTGCCAGCAGCTTAGGGGATAAAGGACTAGCGGGAGTAAGTGAGCAGTTCTTC.

This clone was seen only a few times. The rearrangement links TRBV27 to TRBJ2-7, with 7 bases fitting TRBD2. The CDR3 contains 14 residues. Germline trimming cut 6 bases from V and 0 bases from J; bases unmatched to any gene: 5. CDR1 is MNHEY and CDR2 is SMNVEV in the germline V gene (reference sequence). CDR3 residues: CASRAGTPSYEQYF. The CDR3 DNA sequence: TGTGCCAGCAGAGCGGGAACCCCCTCCTACGAGCAGTACTTC.

The chain uses TRBV20-1 and TRBJ1-2; D call uncertain. V lost 5 bases and J lost 2, with 3 bases in between. Germline CDR1 is DFQATT and CDR2 is SNEGSKA (reference sequence). This CDR3 has 10 amino acids. The CDR3 nucleotides read TGCAGTGCTTCGAACTATGGCTACACCTTC. It codes for CSASNYGYTF.

The chain employs TRBV6-5 and TRBJ2-1; 8 nucleotides match TRBD1. The junction had 8 bases not matched to a gene; V was cut back by 6 bases and J by 7 bases. The CDR3 covers 14 residues. CDR1 is MNHEY, CDR2 SVGAGI, per germline. The CDR3 region has the DNA TGTGCCAGCAGCCCCCGGACAGGGCGAAATGAGCAGTTCTTC. Protein: CASSPRTGRNEQFF.

The chain combines TRBV6-5 with TRBJ2-3; 10 bases fit TRBD1. Trimming cost V 6 bases and J 4 bases; bases outside gene matches: 4. Germline V gene data show CDR1 as MNHEY and CDR2 as SVGAGI. The CDR3 is 14 residues long. The CDR3 DNA reads as TGTGCCAGCAGGCGGGGACAGGGGTCAGATACGCAGTATTTT. This encodes CASRRGQGSDTQYF.

The genes are TRBV19 and TRBJ2-4; possible D gene TRBD1, 5 bases. The V gene's germline CDR1 is LNHDA and CDR2 SQIVND (reference sequence). The ends were cut back, 6 bases at V and 1 base at J, with 13 bases in the middle. CDR3 length: 15 residues. The CDR3 spells CASRETGQAKNIQYF. The CDR3 coding sequence is TGTGCCAGTAGAGAAACAGGTCAGGCCAAAAACATTCAGTACTTC.

V gene TRBV4-1 combines with J gene TRBJ1-4; the match to TRBD1 covers 12 bases. Trimming cost V 3 bases and J 1 base; bases outside gene matches: 9. CDR1 is MGHRA and CDR2 is YSYEKL in the germline V gene. This CDR3 is built from 19 residues. CDR3 sequence reads: CASSHTGQGAQRTNEKLFF. DNA for the CDR3: TGCGCCAGCAGCCACACGGGACAGGGGGCGCAAAGAACTAATGAAAAACTGTTTTTT.

The chain uses TRBV19 and TRBJ2-1; 8 nucleotides align to TRBD2. Germline V gives CDR1 LNHDA, CDR2 SQIVND (reference sequence). This CDR3 comprises 15 residues. V dropped 0 bases and J dropped 12; count of bases not matched to a gene: 10. The CDR3: CASSIDAGGGIWQFF. CDR3 DNA sequence: TGTGCCAGTAGTATAGATGCGGGGGGAGGAATCTGGCAGTTCTTC.

The V gene is TRBV4-1, the J gene TRBJ2-7; 8 bases are a match to TRBD2. The CDR3 covers 13 residues. V trimming: 5 bases; J trimming: 6 bases; junction bases outside the gene matches: 6. Germline V gene lookup returns CDR1 MGHRA and CDR2 YSYEKL. CDR3 sequence: CASSGLAGREQYF. The CDR3 nucleotides are TGCGCCAGCAGCGGTCTAGCGGGTCGCGAGCAGTACTTC.

V usage is TRBV14 and J usage is TRBJ1-1; D is uncertain. V dropped 4 bases and J dropped 0 bases, with 6 bases sitting between them. The germline CDR1 and CDR2 sequences are SGHDN and FVKESK. CDR3 length equals 13 residues. The CDR3 region has the DNA TGTGCCAGCAGCCTCGGTATGAACACTGAAGCTTTCTTT. This sequence encodes CASSLGMNTEAFF.

This chain uses TRBV28 with TRBJ2-7; D remains ambiguous. CDR3 length: 14 amino acids. Germline CDR1 and CDR2: MDHEN and SYDVKM. The ends were cut back, 5 bases at V and 2 bases at J, with 13 bases in the middle. In nucleotides, the CDR3 is TGTGCCAGCAGTCCCCAGGTGTTTCCCTACGAGCAGTACTTC. Its protein product is CASSPQVFPYEQYF.

This chain's CDR3 is CASNPGGHYEQYF. For the CDR3, the DNA is TGTGCCAGCAACCCGGGTGGACACTACGAGCAGTACTTC. V gene TRBV19 combines with J gene TRBJ2-7; maybe TRBD1 (5 bases). CDR1 and CDR2 from the germline V gene are LNHDA and SQIVND (reference sequence). The CDR3 is made up of 13 amino acids. V shed 9 bases and J shed 3 bases, with 15 bases lying between them. The full variable domain, completed using reference TRBV19 and TRBJ2-7, is DGGITQSPKYLFRKEGQNVTLSCEQNLNHDAMYWYRQDPGQGLRLIYYSQIVNDFQKGDIAEGYSVSREKKESFPLTVTSAQKNPTAFYLCASNPGGHYEQYFGPGTRLTVT.

This clone has just a few counts. This sequence joins TRBV11-2 and TRBJ2-1; TRBD2 matches at 9 bases. J lost 4 bases, V lost 5 bases, and 3 bases had no gene match. The CDR3 extends over 14 amino acids. Germline V CDR1 and CDR2: SGHAT, FQNNGV. The CDR3 DNA reads TGTGCCAGCAGCGTAGCGGGGGTTTACAATGAGCAGTTCTTC. It encodes CASSVAGVYNEQFF.

The genes are TRBV4-2 and TRBJ2-5; 8 bases match TRBD1. The J call may be wrong; the DNA end is better matched by TRBJ2-7. Germline V gene lookup returns CDR1 LGHNA and CDR2 YNFKEQ. The CDR3 totals 16 residues. The CDR3 DNA sequence: TGTGCCAGCAGCCAAGCGGAAGGGACAGGAGCCTACGAGCAGTACTTC. It codes for CASSQAEGTGAYEQYF.

The chain recombines TRBV18 with TRBJ2-2; D remains ambiguous. The CDR3 spans 15 residues. Per the germline V gene, CDR1 is KGHSH and CDR2 is LQKENI. Trimming removed 4 bases from V and 1 base from J, with 10 bases in between. CDR3 bases: TGTGCCAGCTCACGAACAGACGAGAACACCGGGGAGCTGTTTTTT. Protein sequence: CASSRTDENTGELFF.

The chain couples TRBV10-3 to TRBJ2-1; possible D gene TRBD1, 5 bases. This CDR3 is 15 amino acids long. V shed 3 bases and J shed 8 bases, with 17 bases lying between them. From germline, CDR1 is ENHRY and CDR2 SYGVKD. The CDR3 DNA is TGTGCCATCAGTGATGGCCTCGGTGGGGCTGATGAGCAGTTCTTC. Its translation: CAISDGLGGADEQFF.

V and J are TRBV7-8 and TRBJ2-7, with 9 bases that match TRBD1. V was pared by 4 bases and J by 7 bases, with 14 bases of the junction left unmatched. The CDR3 consists of 16 residues. Germline V gene sequence: CDR1 SGHVS, CDR2 FQNEAQ. For the CDR3, the DNA is TGTGCCAGCAGCTCAAGTGCCGGGACAGGGTCCGGTGAGCAGTACTTC. It codes for CASSSSAGTGSGEQYF.

The CDR3 region is CASSQDRGEQYF. The CDR3, as DNA: TGCGCCAGCAGCCAAGACAGGGGCGAGCAGTACTTC. This chain uses TRBV5-1 with TRBJ2-5; TRBD1 aligns across 8 bases. Gene TRBJ2-7 matches the end of the DNA better, so the J call may be wrong. The CDR3 is 12 amino acids. In germline, CDR1 is SGHRS, CDR2 YFSETQ.

In this sample, this clone turned up a few times. This chain joins TRBV4-2 and TRBJ2-4; TRBD2 is a possible D gene (6 bases). This CDR3 has 17 residues. Trimming took 0 bases from V and 0 from J, leaving 12 bases between them. Germline assignment: CDR1 LGHNA and CDR2 YNFKEQ. The CDR3 nucleotides are TGTGCCAGCAGCCAAGATCCCCAGCGGGTAGCCAAAAACATTCAGTACTTC. Encoded protein: CASSQDPQRVAKNIQYF.

This chain connects TRBV7-3 to TRBJ2-2; 11 bases fit TRBD2. V was clipped by 1 base and J by 2 bases; unmatched bases: 9. Germline V gene data show CDR1 as SGHTA and CDR2 as FQGTGA. The CDR3 totals 19 residues. CDR3 amino acids: CASSLNSLSGRANTGELFF. As DNA, the CDR3 is TGTGCCAGCAGCTTAAATTCCCTTAGCGGGAGGGCTAACACCGGGGAGCTGTTTTTT. The whole variable domain, filled in from reference TRBV7-3 and TRBJ2-2, reads GAGVSQTPSNKVTEKGKYVELRCDPISGHTALYWYRQSLGQGPEFLIYFQGTGAADDSGLPNDRFFAVRPEGSVSTLKIQRTERGDSAVYLCASSLNSLSGRANTGELFFGEGSRLTVL.

The sample holds one count of this clone. The rearrangement links TRBV7-3 to TRBJ2-2; 9 positions agree with TRBD1. The V gene's germline CDR1 is SGHTA and CDR2 FQGTGA. The V and J ends lost 2 bases and 7 bases, in that order; junction bases with no gene match: 8. The CDR3 is made up of 16 amino acids. The CDR3 sequence: CASSLVRTGERGELFF. The DNA for the CDR3 is TGTGCCAGCAGCTTAGTTAGGACAGGGGAGCGCGGGGAGCTGTTTTTT. The complete variable domain, with remaining parts taken from reference TRBV7-3 and TRBJ2-2, reads GAGVSQTPSNKVTEKGKYVELRCDPISGHTALYWYRQSLGQGPEFLIYFQGTGAADDSGLPNDRFFAVRPEGSVSTLKIQRTERGDSAVYLCASSLVRTGERGELFFGEGSRLTVL.

This clone was observed a few times. In DNA, the CDR3 is TGTGCCAGCAGCAAACTAGCGGGAGGGAGCACAGATACGCAGTATTTT. Encoded protein: CASSKLAGGSTDTQYF. The chain couples TRBV5-6 to TRBJ2-3; 13 bases are shared with TRBD2. V dropped 4 bases and J dropped 0; count of bases not matched to a gene: 2. Germline assignment: CDR1 SGHDT and CDR2 YYEEEE. The CDR3 contains 16 residues.

V usage is TRBV28 and J usage is TRBJ2-7; 10 bases map to TRBD2. The CDR3 sequence is 15 residues long. Germline V gene lookup returns CDR1 MDHEN and CDR2 SYDVKM. Trimming at V came to 4 bases and at J to 3 bases, leaving 6 bases not matched to a gene. The CDR3 sequence is CASSSTSGKNYEQYF. CDR3 nucleotide sequence: TGTGCCAGCAGTTCCACTAGCGGGAAGAACTACGAGCAGTACTTC.

The rearrangement uses TRBV27 and TRBJ1-4; the match to TRBD1 covers 11 bases. The CDR3 spans 16 residues. J lost 6 bases, V lost 10 bases, and 13 bases had no gene match. Germline CDR1 reads MNHEY; CDR2 reads SMNVEV (reference sequence). CDR3 bases: TGTGCCACCTCTAAGAGGACAGGGGGCGCGGATGAAAAACTGTTTTTT. The encoded protein is CATSKRTGGADEKLFF.